The entry below gives a single T cell receptor (beta chain) sequence along with its context. This clone was observed a few times. Its antigen target is currently unknown. Base qualities are not at hand, and no much larger clone is one base apart. The CDR3 spans 17 residues, from the cysteine through the phenylalanine. This entry keeps only the CDR3 DNA: 51 bases, framed from base 1. Via the germline V gene, CDR1 is SGHRS and CDR2 YFSETQ. V lost 4 bases and J lost 2 bases; the stretch between them is 20 bases long. The library came from the immunoSEQ multiplex PCR assay. DNA from the cultured, isolated CD4+ T cells was subjected to TCR beta CDR3 sequencing. The study's processing was this. The analysis removed non-productive TCR sequences, trimmed reads to the CDR3 region, and retained only CDR3s that were 7 or more amino acids long. Antigen-specific clonotypes were identified with the MANAFEST web app by comparing expansion in peptide wells against reference cultures. To count as positive, a clone had to show expansion at FDR<0.05 compared with the reference and with all other wells, an odds ratio above 5, and a frequency above 0.1% in two replicate wells. Cross-reactive clonotypes were defined as significantly expanded in SARS-CoV-2 spike wells and in at least one common cold coronavirus spike condition. Using the stringdist R package, CDR3 similarity was measured by Levenshtein distance, and unrooted trees were constructed with ape in R 3.6.1. Held by TCRdb, this immuneACCESS table contains in-frame sequences only and omits some clones. Under half of the omission traces to an unresolved V gene where checked; the cause of the rest is unknown. D and trimming were read from the DNA, whereas the V and J calls and clone size are those reported in that table. In all, the sample holds about 59,000 clones, and about 78% of those were seen once. Roughly 2% of the sample goes to the ten largest clones.

This sample is part of a study of vaccination effects on CD4 cells after COVID-19 (dated by TCRdb to between 2021 and 2024). Regarding the study in general: Post-vaccine samples across the study were collected a median of 72 days after the second dose, with a range of 14 to 241. SARS-CoV-2 spike-specific CD4+ TCR repertoires were compared before and after mRNA vaccination in COVID-19 convalescent patients and in infection-naive vaccine recipients. A total of 10 COVID-19 convalescent patients and a few SARS-CoV-2-naive healthy vaccine recipients were included in the full study. The Oncomine TCR Beta short-read assay on an Illumina iSeq 100 was used to sequence cultures from other donors in the study.

Beyond this particular receptor, the publication reports: In healthy vaccine recipients, vaccine-induced clones were almost all SARS-CoV-2 mono-reactive, with only 1 of 255 cross-reactive with common cold coronaviruses. Both infection-induced and vaccine-induced clones contracted markedly at late post-vaccination timepoints, which is consistent with waning T cell responses. The study was limited by a small number of convalescent patients and lacked early post-infection timepoints.

In the ViraFEST assay, PBMC were stimulated with viral peptide pools, and antigen-specific CD4+ T cell clonotypes were then identified by expansion using TCR sequencing. After less than 13 days of culture, CD4+ T cells were isolated with the EasySep CD4+ T cell isolation kit. Each participant got two doses of an mRNA SARS-CoV-2 vaccine, either BNT162b2 or mRNA-1273. Negative nucleocapsid antibody results before and after vaccination confirmed that the healthy vaccine recipients had no prior SARS-CoV-2 infection. Fewer than 2.5 million PBMC per well were cultured in IMDM with roughly 5% human AB serum, roughly 10 IU/ml IL-2 and gentamicin, plus 10 ug/ml peptides. Half of the culture medium was replaced with fresh IL-2-containing medium on days 3 and 7. Unless noted otherwise, every peptide stimulation condition was cultured in triplicate wells. Using Ficoll-Paque Plus gradient centrifugation, PBMC were separated from whole blood and then either used fresh or cryopreserved at -140C. The overlapping peptide pools covered the spike proteins of SARS-CoV-2 as well as those of the common cold coronaviruses HCoV-NL63, HCoV-OC43 and HCoV-229E. The QIAamp micro DNA kit was used to extract genomic DNA from the cultured CD4+ T cells.

This TCR was recovered from a human donor who received a COVID-19 vaccine. The rearranged chain carries TRBV5-1 and TRBJ2-3; tentative D gene TRBD1, with 7 bases matching. Here the sequenced sample was CD4+ T cells from PBMCs cultured with HCoV-OC43 spike peptides, taken after COVID-19 vaccination. The cell subset or site label on this specimen signifies: HCoV-OC43 spike overlapping peptide pool stimulation. The DNA sequence reads TGCGCCAGCAGCGGGGGGACAGCGGAAACCCTCACAGATACGCAGTATTTT. Its translation reads: CASSGGTAETLTDTQYF.